These T cell receptor beta chains were read from a single sample in a study of T cells in Graves' hyperthyroidism and ophthalmopathy. TCRdb independently ran MiXCR on the multiplex PCR reads; one entry per CDR3 protein. Here the sample spans about 710,000 distinct CDR3 sequences, roughly 17% being singletons. The sample was blood. The receptors were sampled from a man aged 18 to 29 with Graves' hyperthyroidism. Both conserved end residues are part of each CDR3. Fields, in order: V gene, clone size, J gene, D gene, CDR3 protein, CDR3 DNA. D genes are given only for firm matches. Size values are once, few and many counts, or a class for expanded clones, and some rows have none.

TRBV6-6,few,TRBJ1-2,NA,CASSYGGGENGYTF,TGTGCCAGCAGTTACGGGGGAGGAGAGAATGGCTACACCTTC
TRBV11-3,many,TRBJ2-1,TRBD2,CASSPGLAGGPYNEQFF,TGTGCCAGCAGCCCCGGACTAGCGGGAGGCCCCTACAATGAGCAGTTCTTC
TRBV11-2,many,TRBJ2-5,TRBD1,CASSPGQRFTQYF,TGTGCCAGCAGTCCGGGACAGAGATTTACCCAGTACTTC
TRBV28,NA,TRBJ1-3,NA,CASSSPGVSGNTIYF,TGTGCCAGCAGCTCCCCCGGGGTCTCTGGAAACACCATATATTTT
TRBV20-1,NA,TRBJ2-1,TRBD2,CSARDLGWAGGSEQFF,TGCAGTGCTAGAGATTTAGGTTGGGCGGGAGGCAGTGAGCAGTTCTTC
TRBV2,NA,TRBJ1-1,NA,CASSERRTNTEAFF,TGTGCCAGCAGTGAACGACGGACAAACACTGAAGCTTTCTTT
TRBV2,few,TRBJ2-1,NA,CASSLQALVVDEQFF,TGTGCCAGCAGCCTGCAAGCGCTAGTGGTGGATGAGCAGTTCTTC
TRBV28,many,TRBJ2-1,TRBD2,CASSWHRDTLLAGGVSYNEQFF,TGTGCCAGCAGTTGGCACCGGGACACCCTCCTAGCGGGAGGCGTATCCTACAATGAGCAGTTCTTC
TRBV7-8,many,TRBJ2-7,TRBD2,CASSRAGGYEQYF,TGTGCCAGCAGCCGCGCCGGGGGGTACGAGCAGTACTTC
TRBV2,many,TRBJ1-2,NA,CASSEAGAGPIYGYTF,TGTGCCAGCAGTGAAGCTGGGGCAGGCCCAATCTATGGCTACACCTTC
TRBV28,NA,TRBJ2-5,NA,CASSLRSLGETQYF,TGTGCCAGCAGTTTACGGTCTCTGGGAGAGACCCAGTACTTC
TRBV4-1,NA,TRBJ2-3,NA,CASSQAAIGRIFVDTQYF,TGCGCCAGCAGCCAGGCCGCCATAGGACGGATTTTCGTGGATACGCAGTATTTT
TRBV25-1,NA,TRBJ1-1,NA,CASRTSFMNTEAFF,TGTGCCAGCAGGACATCCTTCATGAACACTGAAGCTTTCTTT
TRBV2,many,TRBJ2-7,TRBD2,CASSEARTSGRAPGYEQYF,TGTGCCAGCAGTGAAGCGAGGACTAGCGGACGAGCCCCCGGCTACGAGCAGTACTTC
TRBV20-1,NA,TRBJ1-4,TRBD1,CSARDRRGPTNEKLFF,TGCAGTGCTAGAGATAGGAGGGGGCCAACTAATGAAAAACTGTTTTTT
TRBV10-3,NA,TRBJ1-5,NA,CAISTSNQPQHF,TGTGCCATCAGTACAAGCAATCAGCCCCAGCATTTT
TRBV28,many,TRBJ2-1,NA,CASSPPAWNEQFF,TGTGCCAGCAGTCCCCCGGCTTGGAATGAGCAGTTCTTC
TRBV19,once,TRBJ2-7,TRBD1,CASKAQQGVYEQYF,TGTGCCAGTAAGGCCCAGCAGGGGGTCTACGAGCAGTACTTC
TRBV6-1,NA,TRBJ2-1,NA,CASSRVYNEQFF,TGTGCCAGCAGTAGGGTCTACAATGAGCAGTTCTTC
TRBV24-1,many,TRBJ2-4,TRBD1,CATSDSDGTGVGIQYF,TGTGCCACCAGTGACAGTGACGGGACAGGGGTCGGCATTCAGTACTTC
TRBV25-1,few,TRBJ1-2,TRBD1,CASSESGTGGNGYTF,TGTGCCAGCAGTGAATCGGGGACAGGGGGCAACGGCTACACCTTC
TRBV28,many,TRBJ2-3,NA,CASSLLSRLQSTDTQYF,TGTGCCAGCAGTTTATTGAGCCGACTTCAAAGCACAGATACGCAGTATTTT
TRBV5-4,few,TRBJ2-1,NA,CASSVKSGRGYNEQFF,TGTGCCAGCAGCGTGAAGAGCGGAAGGGGCTACAATGAGCAGTTCTTC
TRBV25-1,few,TRBJ2-2,NA,CASSELGGTGTGELFF,TGTGCCAGCAGTGAATTGGGGGGTACAGGCACCGGGGAGCTGTTTTTT
TRBV5-5,NA,TRBJ1-1,NA,CASIAFLNTEAFF,TGTGCCAGCATCGCCTTTTTGAACACTGAAGCTTTCTTT
TRBV6-6,many,TRBJ2-7,NA,CASSYSNGDHEQYF,TGTGCCAGCAGTTACTCGAATGGCGATCACGAGCAGTACTTC
TRBV7-9,few,TRBJ2-2,NA,CASIANTGELFF,TGTGCCAGCATAGCGAACACCGGGGAGCTGTTTTTT
TRBV19,few,TRBJ2-2,NA,CASSPPLGNTGELFF,TGTGCCAGTAGTCCCCCCTTGGGAAACACCGGGGAGCTGTTTTTT